A selection of T cell receptor beta chains follows, all from one sample in a study of vaccination and CD4 T cells after COVID-19. MiXCR, applied by TCRdb to the PCR reads, yields one record per CDR3 protein. The top ten hold approximately 11% of the sample, which has approximately 17,000 distinct CDR3 sequences, around 58% seen once. No antigens are known for them. The sample was CD4+ T cells from blood, cultured in vitro. The receptors come from a human donor who had recovered from COVID-19. Each CDR3 is given with its conserved first and last residue. The D gene is left open where the match is weak. Clone size is shown for a subset of rows, as once, few, many or a class of expanded clone.

-	14	TRBV20-1	-	TRBJ1-2	TGCAGTGCTGAGCAGATAGACCTTAACTTTGGCTACACCTTC	CSAEQIDLNFGYTF
-	15	TRBV20-1	-	TRBJ2-6	TGCAGTGCTAGAGCGGGCGACTCTGGGGCCAACGTCCTGACTTTC	CSARAGDSGANVLTF
-	14	TRBV19	-	TRBJ1-5	TGTGCCAGTAGTACCGACCAGGGGTTCCAGCCCCAGCATTTT	CASSTDQGFQPQHF
TRBD2	15	TRBV20-1	-	TRBJ2-1	TGCAGTGCCTCTATAGCGGGAGGGCCCTCCAATGAGCAGTTCTTC	CSASIAGGPSNEQFF
TRBD1	17	TRBV20-1	-	TRBJ2-3	TGCAATGCTAGAGATCTGCGGCGACAGGGAAGCACAGATACGCAGTATTTT	CNARDLRRQGSTDTQYF
-	13	TRBV12-3/TRBV12-4	-	TRBJ1-1	TGTGCCAGCAGTTTCGAGGAGGGCACTGAAGCTTTCTTT	CASSFEEGTEAFF
TRBD1	14	TRBV28	-	TRBJ1-5	TGTGCCAGCATCCCCGGGACAGGGAGTCAGCCCCAGCATTTT	CASIPGTGSQPQHF
-	15	TRBV9	few	TRBJ2-2	TGTGCCAGCAGCCCTAACTTGTGGGGTTCCGGGGAGCTGTTTTTT	CASSPNLWGSGELFF
-	13	TRBV29-1	few	TRBJ1-5	TGCAGCGTTGTGGGCGGTCCCGGCCAGCCCCAGCATTTT	CSVVGGPGQPQHF
TRBD2	16	TRBV5-4	-	TRBJ2-3	TGTGCCAGCAGCCGTAAGACTAGCGCACTCACAGATACGCAGTATTTT	CASSRKTSALTDTQYF
TRBD1	13	TRBV5-1	-	TRBJ2-5	TGCGCCAGCAGCTGGACAGGGGAAGAGACCCAGTACTTC	CASSWTGEETQYF
-	15	TRBV6-2/TRBV6-3	few	TRBJ2-1	TGTGCCAGCAGCCTCTCCACGACAGTCAGCAATGAGCAGTTCTTC	CASSLSTTVSNEQFF
TRBD1	13	TRBV7-9	few	TRBJ1-1	TGTGCCAGTACGTTTCAGGGGGACACTGAAGCTTTCTTT	CASTFQGDTEAFF
-	16	TRBV23-1	-	TRBJ2-7	TGCGCCAGCGGGGAGGAGGAGGGGATCCCGCTCTACGAGCAGTACTTC	CASGEEEGIPLYEQYF
TRBD2	17	TRBV24-1	-	TRBJ2-5	TGTGCCACCAGTGATCCCGGACTAGCGGGGGGAAGGGAGACCCAGTACTTC	CATSDPGLAGGRETQYF
TRBD1	15	TRBV20-1	-	TRBJ1-1	TGCAGTGCTAGTGGACAGGGCGGTTGGGACACTGAAGCTTTCTTT	CSASGQGGWDTEAFF
TRBD1	14	TRBV7-2	-	TRBJ2-7	TGTGCCAGCAGTCAAGACAGGGACTCCTACGAGCAGTACTTC	CASSQDRDSYEQYF
-	14	TRBV4-1	-	TRBJ1-1	TGCGCCAGCAGCCGAGGGGGAATAAACACTGAAGCTTTCTTT	CASSRGGINTEAFF
TRBD2	16	TRBV20-1	-	TRBJ2-3	TGCAGTGCTAGAGATTTCGGGGGAGGGCCAAGAGATACGCAGTATTTT	CSARDFGGGPRDTQYF
-	13	TRBV7-3	few	TRBJ2-1	TGTGCCAGCAGCTTATCGGCAGGCAATGAGCAGTTCTTC	CASSLSAGNEQFF
-	12	TRBV30	-	TRBJ1-2	TGTGCCTCCGACCCGGGGGCGGGTGGCTACACCTTC	CASDPGAGGYTF
TRBD1	13	TRBV7-9	-	TRBJ1-2	TGTGCCAGCAGCTTACCAGGGGGCAATGGCTACACCTTC	CASSLPGGNGYTF
-	13	TRBV7-3	-	TRBJ2-1	TGTGCCAGCAGCCCCCCCCCTTTCAATGAGCAGTTCTTC	CASSPPPFNEQFF
-	15	TRBV2	-	TRBJ2-7	TGTGCCAGCAGTGAAGTTTGGGACGGGTCCTACGAGCAGTACTTC	CASSEVWDGSYEQYF
TRBD1	14	TRBV11-2	-	TRBJ1-1	TGTGCCAGCAGCCTCCAGGGGGGGGACACTGAAGCTTTCTTT	CASSLQGGDTEAFF
-	14	TRBV24-1	-	TRBJ2-1	TGTGCCACCAGTGATGCACTCGCCGGGGATGAGCAGTTCTTC	CATSDALAGDEQFF
-	15	TRBV10-1	-	TRBJ1-1	TGCGCCAGCAGTGAGTCGCAGGGAAGAGTCACTGAAGCTTTCTTT	CASSESQGRVTEAFF
TRBD1	15	TRBV7-2	-	TRBJ1-2	TGTGCCAGCAGCTTAGACCCGACAGGGTCAGGGGGCTACACCTTC	CASSLDPTGSGGYTF
-	15	TRBV6-5	medium-sized	TRBJ2-7	TGTGCCAGCAGTTACGGGGGACTGGGCTCCTACGAGCAGTACTTC	CASSYGGLGSYEQYF
-	14	TRBV5-1	-	TRBJ1-1	TGCGCCAGCAGCTTGGTGCTGGAGAACACTGAAGCTTTCTTT	CASSLVLENTEAFF
-	14	TRBV24-1	-	TRBJ1-5	TGTGCCACCAGTGAGAGGCAGGCAAATCAGCCCCAGCATTTT	CATSERQANQPQHF
TRBD2	13	TRBV27	-	TRBJ2-1	TGTGCCAGCAGGGTAGCGGGGCGGGCTGAGCAGTTCTTC	CASRVAGRAEQFF
TRBD2	14	TRBV7-2	-	TRBJ2-7	TGTGCCAGCAGCTTAGCGCGGGAGGGAACCGAGCAGTACTTC	CASSLAREGTEQYF
-	16	TRBV5-4	few	TRBJ1-6	TGTGCCAGCAGCTTGGTTTCCATACAGGGCGGAAGTCCCCTCCACTTT	CASSLVSIQGGSPLHF
-	14	TRBV6-1	-	TRBJ2-3	TGTGCCAGCAGTATCCTCGGAGAGGGGGATACGCAGTATTTT	CASSILGEGDTQYF
-	12	TRBV7-2	few	TRBJ2-3	TGTGCCAGCAGCGCAGGGGCAGATACGCAGTATTTT	CASSAGADTQYF
TRBD1	13	TRBV20-1	-	TRBJ2-2	TGCAGTGCGACAGGGCTCGTGACCGGGGAGCTGTTTTTT	CSATGLVTGELFF
-	17	TRBV27	-	TRBJ1-5	TGTGCCAGCAGTTTTGGGATGCCTCCGATTAGCAATCAGCCCCAGCATTTT	CASSFGMPPISNQPQHF
-	14	TRBV20-1	-	TRBJ2-5	TGCAGTGTCCCGCGGGGGCAGACCCAAGAGACCCAGTACTTC	CSVPRGQTQETQYF
-	15	TRBV27	few	TRBJ2-6	TGTGCCAGCAGTCGACAACTTTCTGGGGCCAACGTCCTGACTTTC	CASSRQLSGANVLTF
TRBD1	17	TRBV20-1	-	TRBJ2-7	TGCAGTGCTAGAGACCTACGGACAGGCCAATTCTCCTACGAGCAGTACTTC	CSARDLRTGQFSYEQYF
-	14	TRBV27	-	TRBJ1-2	TGTGCCAGCAGCCCCTACAGGGAGCTTGATGGCTACACCTTC	CASSPYRELDGYTF
TRBD2	14	TRBV20-1	-	TRBJ2-3	TGCAGTGCTAAGACTAGCGTGGGCACAGATACGCAGTATTTT	CSAKTSVGTDTQYF
-	13	TRBV28	-	TRBJ1-1	TGTGCCAGCAGTTTGGGGGAGAACACTGAAGCTTTCTTT	CASSLGENTEAFF
-	11	TRBV7-2	-	TRBJ1-2	TGTGCCAGCAGGTTAAACTATGGCTACACCTTC	CASRLNYGYTF